The clone carrying this T cell receptor beta chain came up a few times. Its target is unknown. This sample stems from a study of T-cell reconstitution after alpha-beta-depleted transplantation in children. Study-level results: Reported findings indicate that, about two months after transplant, alpha-beta T cells came from several hundred expanded clones, which were derived from non-depleted graft cells. There were some patients whose high TCRbeta diversity at day 60 came from surviving recipient T cells and thymic progenitors. T cells produced anew were the main source of T-cell counts and diversity one year after transplant.

Unique molecular identifiers were built into the TCRbeta library. TCRdb processed the PCR reads anew with MiXCR; each CDR3 protein has one entry. The table records 550,000 to 800,000 distinct CDR3 sequences, roughly 14% of them present only once. The specimen comprised PBMCs, sampled before TCRalphabeta/CD19-depleted stem cell transplant. The clonotype comes from a girl aged 2-10 years with congenital amegakaryocytic thrombocytopenia, due to receive a stem cell transplant.

The CDR3, as DNA: TGTGCCAGCAGCCGGGCCCTTGAGCAGTACTTC. Translated, it gives CASSRALEQYF. This chain uses TRBV6-6 with TRBJ2-7; D not certain. Germline values: CDR1 MNHNY, CDR2 SVGAGI (reference sequence). Trimming took 6 bases from V and 7 from J, leaving 10 bases between them. This CDR3 comprises 11 residues.